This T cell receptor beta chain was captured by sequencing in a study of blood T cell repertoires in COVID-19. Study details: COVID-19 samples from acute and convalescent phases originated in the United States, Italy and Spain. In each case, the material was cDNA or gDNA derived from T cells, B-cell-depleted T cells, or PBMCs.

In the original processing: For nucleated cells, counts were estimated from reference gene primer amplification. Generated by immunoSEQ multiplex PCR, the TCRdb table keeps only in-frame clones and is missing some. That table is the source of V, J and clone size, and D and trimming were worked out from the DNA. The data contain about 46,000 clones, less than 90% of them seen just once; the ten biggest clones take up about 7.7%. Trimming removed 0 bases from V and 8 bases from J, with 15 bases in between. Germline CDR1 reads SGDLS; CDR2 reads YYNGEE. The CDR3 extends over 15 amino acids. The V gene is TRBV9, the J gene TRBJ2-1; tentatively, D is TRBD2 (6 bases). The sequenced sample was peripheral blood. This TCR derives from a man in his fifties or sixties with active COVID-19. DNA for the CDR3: TGTGCCAGCAGCGTAGTGGGGACTGCCGAGGATGAGCAGTTCTTC. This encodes CASSVVGTAEDEQFF.